The following is a T cell receptor beta chain sequence with its context. This sample is part of a study of human T cells and chemical hapten exposure. Original data processing: Samples held a median of approximately 96,000 TCRs, range about 23,224–700,000. Each CDR3 protein is one row after TCRdb ran MiXCR on the RACE reads. Clone size and V and J calls follow TCRdb, not the original study. The sample yields about 45,000 distinct CDR3 sequences, about 4% seen once. Documented time point: healthy volunteer bleed at 6 weeks. Total RNA extraction was carried out from unfractionated whole blood. CDR3 size: 17 residues. CDR1 LNHDA and CDR2 SQIVND come from the germline V gene (reference sequence). Trimming removed 2 bases at V and 4 bases at J, with 18 bases between.

Sequencing input: whole blood. The source is a human donor in good health. Some clones in this sample may be carry-over from other donors' samples. The V call is TRBV19, the J call TRBJ1-5; no clear D gene. The CDR3 DNA is TGTGCCAGTAGTATAACCCCGGCAGCCGTGGGGAATCAGCCCCAGCATTTT. Encoded protein: CASSITPAAVGNQPQHF.